The 21 T cell receptor beta chains in this list originate from one sample, sequenced in a study of blood T cell repertoires in COVID-19. The table came from immunoSEQ multiplex PCR; TCRdb's copy has only in-frame clones and leaves some out. The sample carries roughly 300,000 clones, about 86% recorded once. The material sequenced was PBMCs or T cells enriched from blood (not recorded which). The receptors here all came from a woman between 40 and 55 years old with acute COVID-19.

V gene TRBV4-2 combines with J gene TRBJ1-2; 10 bases match TRBD1. CDR3 length: 15 amino acids. Germline lookup yields CDR1 LGHNA and CDR2 YNFKEQ. V was clipped by 1 base and J by 8 bases; unmatched bases: 7. The CDR3 reads CASSQVRDRGNGYTF. The CDR3 DNA reads as TGTGCCAGCAGCCAAGTTCGGGACAGGGGAAACGGCTACACCTTC.

The sample holds a few counts of this clone. The chain combines TRBV25-1 with TRBJ2-3; weak D call: TRBD2 (5 bases). This CDR3 has 17 residues. Between the trimmed V and J ends, which lost 5 bases and 2 bases, there was a span of 20 bases. The germline V gene encodes CDR1 MGHDK and CDR2 SYGVNS. In nucleotides, the CDR3 is TGTGCCAGCAGTCTGGGTTACGCTAGCAGTTCCACAGATACGCAGTATTTT. Protein product: CASSLGYASSSTDTQYF.

The chain combines TRBV11-3 with TRBJ2-3, with D tentatively TRBD2 (6 bases). This CDR3 is built from 16 residues. Germline V gene data show CDR1 as SGHNT and CDR2 as YENEEA. The V end was cut by 0 bases, the J end by 7 bases, with 17 bases between. For the CDR3, the DNA is TGTGCCAGCAGCTTAGATGGTAGCACCCGCGGGAATACGCAGTATTTT. It specifies CASSLDGSTRGNTQYF.

V and J are TRBV7-2 and TRBJ1-1, with D perhaps matching TRBD1 (5 bases). The V end lost 6 bases, the J end lost 4 bases, and 18 bases lay between the germline ends. This CDR3 is 15 amino acids long. The germline gives CDR1 SGHTA, CDR2 FQGNSA. The chain's CDR3 is CASRPRGAGSTEAFF. As DNA, the CDR3 is TGTGCCAGCAGACCCCGCGGGGCTGGGAGCACTGAAGCTTTCTTT.

The chain employs TRBV29-1 and TRBJ2-7, with D tentatively TRBD1 (7 bases). The CDR3 has 14 residues. V gave up 6 bases and J gave up 7 bases, with 22 bases separating them. The germline gives CDR1 SQVTM, CDR2 ANQGSEA. CDR3 bases: TGCAGCGTCGTATCAAACAGGGGTCGGGGGGAGCAGTACTTC. It encodes CSVVSNRGRGEQYF.

The V gene is TRBV5-1, the J gene TRBJ2-1; TRBD2 matches 9 bases. Germline values: CDR1 SGHRS, CDR2 YFSETQ. The CDR3 consists of 15 residues. The V segment lost 0 bases and the J segment 5 bases; nucleotides outside the gene matches: 3. The CDR3 sequence is CASSLEAGGDNEQFF. CDR3 nucleotide sequence: TGCGCCAGCAGCTTGGAAGCGGGAGGAGACAATGAGCAGTTCTTC.

This clone was counted between two and nine times. This chain links TRBV11-2 with TRBJ2-2, with D possibly matching TRBD2 (7 bases). In germline, CDR1 is SGHAT, CDR2 FQNNGV. This CDR3 has 15 amino acids. Trimming took 4 bases from V and 5 from J, leaving 14 bases between them. CDR3 sequence (DNA): TGTGCCAGCAGCTCGATACAGGGAGGGACCGGGGAGCTGTTTTTT. Encoded protein: CASSSIQGGTGELFF.

The rearrangement links TRBV29-1 to TRBJ1-3, with a tentative D call TRBD1 (5 bases). V lost 5 bases and J 0 bases, leaving 23 bases between the germline ends. Per the germline V gene, CDR1 is SQVTM and CDR2 is ANQGSEA. This CDR3 comprises 18 residues. For the CDR3, the DNA is TGCAGCGTTACGGGGGAAGGGAAGGCTCTAAGCTCTGGAAACACCATATATTTT. Its protein is CSVTGEGKALSSGNTIYF.

The genes are TRBV7-2 and TRBJ1-3; TRBD1 matches 8 bases. CDR3 length: 14 amino acids. Germline V CDR1 and CDR2: SGHTA, FQGNSA. After removal of 4 bases from V and 4 bases from J, the junction contained 3 bases not matched to a gene. CDR3 in amino acids: CASSSQGGGNTIYF. The CDR3 nucleotides are TGTGCCAGCAGCTCACAGGGGGGAGGAAACACCATATATTTT.

The chain carries TRBV28 and TRBJ2-7; tentative D call: TRBD2 (5 bases). Germline lookup yields CDR1 MDHEN and CDR2 SYDVKM. V lost 7 bases to trimming and J lost 6 bases, with 16 bases between them. CDR3 length equals 13 residues. Here the CDR3 DNA reads TGTGCCAGCATTCTTTCAAGCGGAGGCGAGCAGTACTTC. Its protein product is CASILSSGGEQYF.

This chain connects TRBV27 to TRBJ1-1; TRBD1 is a possible D gene (6 bases). This CDR3 is 16 amino acids long. V gave up 4 bases and J gave up 1 base, with 16 bases separating them. The germline CDR1 and CDR2 sequences are MNHEY and SMNVEV (reference sequence). CDR3 region: CASSSYRVQWNTEAFF. CDR3 DNA: TGTGCCAGCAGTTCTTACAGGGTACAGTGGAACACTGAAGCTTTCTTT.

This clone has a single count. The V and J genes are TRBV19 and TRBJ1-2, with D perhaps TRBD1 (5 bases). The CDR3 runs 14 residues. Germline V CDR1 and CDR2: LNHDA, SQIVND (reference sequence). Trimming removed 5 bases at V and 2 bases at J, with 12 bases between. The CDR3 nucleotides read TGTGCCAGTAGTGCGGGGGACTTAAACTATGGCTACACCTTC. Amino acids: CASSAGDLNYGYTF.

The chain has TRBV4-1 and TRBJ2-1, with TRBD2 identical over 10 bases. V lost 4 bases and J lost 5; bases outside the gene matches: 11. CDR1 and CDR2 from the germline V gene are MGHRA and YSYEKL. This CDR3 has 17 residues. CDR3 protein: CASSPSNSGRANNEQFF. As DNA, the CDR3 is TGCGCCAGCAGCCCCTCGAACAGCGGGAGGGCCAACAATGAGCAGTTCTTC.

Here the CDR3 DNA reads TGTGCCAGTAGCCCTAATAGCGGGGGGGACAATGAGCAGTTCTTC. Its translation: CASSPNSGGDNEQFF. The chain employs TRBV19 and TRBJ2-1; TRBD2 matches 11 bases. V trimming: 6 bases; J trimming: 5 bases; junction bases outside the gene matches: 6. Germline V lookup: CDR1 LNHDA, CDR2 SQIVND (reference sequence). The CDR3 extends over 15 amino acids.

The chain is built from TRBV2 and TRBJ2-2; D is uncertain. Trimming removed 1 base at V and 6 bases at J, with 12 bases between. Germline V gene sequence: CDR1 SNHLY, CDR2 FYNNEI. This CDR3 contains 15 residues. The CDR3 is CASSEGPDFSGELFF. CDR3 nucleotides: TGTGCCAGCAGTGAAGGGCCAGACTTTTCCGGGGAGCTGTTTTTT.

The V and J genes are TRBV28 and TRBJ2-3; 9 nucleotides match TRBD1. The germline V gene has CDR1 MDHEN and CDR2 SYDVKM. There are 13 residues in the CDR3. V trimming: 6 bases; J trimming: 5 bases; junction bases outside the gene matches: 3. The CDR3 sequence: CASSPGQGDTQYF. The CDR3 nucleotides are TGTGCCAGCAGCCCGGGACAGGGAGATACGCAGTATTTT.

This clone was seen more than once but under ten times. The chain couples TRBV9 to TRBJ1-6; D possibly corresponds to TRBD1 (6 bases). V lost 0 bases and J 4 bases, leaving 11 bases between the germline ends. In germline, CDR1 is SGDLS, CDR2 YYNGEE. This CDR3 is 16 amino acids long. In nucleotides, the CDR3 is TGTGCCAGCAGCGTAGAGGTACAGGGATATAATTCACCCCTCCACTTT. Translating gives CASSVEVQGYNSPLHF.

The chain recombines TRBV27 with TRBJ1-2, with TRBD1 as a possible D gene (6 bases). V shed 4 bases and J shed 6 bases, with 18 bases lying between them. The germline V gene encodes CDR1 MNHEY and CDR2 SMNVEV (reference sequence). This CDR3 contains 15 residues. CDR3 nucleotides: TGTGCCAGCAGTTCGAATTCGGCGGGGGCTGATGGCTACACCTTC. This encodes CASSSNSAGADGYTF.

The genes are TRBV5-1 and TRBJ1-1, with 7 bases fitting TRBD1. Looked up from germline, CDR1 is SGHRS and CDR2 is YFSETQ. The trim removed 6 bases at V and 1 base at J, leaving 9 bases unmatched. The CDR3 loop spans 15 amino acids. The CDR3 coding sequence is TGCGCCAGCACCCGGGAGACAGGGTCGAACACTGAAGCTTTCTTT. Translating gives CASTRETGSNTEAFF.

This clone occurred once. This chain connects TRBV27 to TRBJ2-7; D uncertain. The CDR3 sequence is 15 residues long. V lost 3 bases, J lost 4 bases, and 16 bases lay in between. Germline V gene data show CDR1 as MNHEY and CDR2 as SMNVEV (reference sequence). DNA for the CDR3: TGTGCCAGCAGTTTTTGGCGGCCGGGTTCATACGAGCAGTACTTC. Protein product: CASSFWRPGSYEQYF.

This chain links TRBV6-2 or TRBV6-3 with TRBJ2-1; 8 nucleotides agree with TRBD2. The CDR3 has 20 amino acids. Trimming at V came to 1 base and at J to 1 base, leaving 15 bases not matched to a gene. CDR1 and CDR2 (germline): MNHEY, SVGEGT. CDR3 loop: CASSYLAAGAKSNSYNEQFF. The CDR3 nucleotides read TGTGCCAGCAGTTACTTAGCAGCGGGGGCCAAGAGCAATTCCTACAATGAGCAGTTCTTC.